Below, 29 T cell receptor beta chains from the same sample are listed, as sequenced in a study of early T cells in non-severe SARS-CoV-2 infection. One entry per CDR3 protein, called by TCRdb with MiXCR from the 5' RACE reads. The top ten hold around 6.6% of the sample, which has around 77,000 distinct CDR3 sequences, over 4% seen once. The starting material was whole blood, obtained at baseline. Receptors originate from an adult who was a healthcare worker with PCR-confirmed SARS-CoV-2 infection or an uninfected control (not recorded which).

There are a few counts of this clonotype. The J gene is TRBJ1-1, the V gene TRBV5-1, with 8 positions matching TRBD1. This CDR3 region has 15 residues. The germline V gene has CDR1 SGHRS and CDR2 YFSETQ. Trimming removed 0 bases from V and 8 bases from J; junction bases left unmatched: 9. CDR3 sequence (DNA): TGCGCCAGCAGCTTGGTTGGCAGGGGGCAAGGAGAAGCTTTCTTT. This sequence encodes CASSLVGRGQGEAFF.

This clonotype ranks as medium-sized. This chain uses TRBV12-3 or TRBV12-4 with TRBJ1-5; a possible D gene is TRBD1 (6 bases). The V and J ends lost 3 bases and 7 bases respectively, with 10 bases between them. The CDR3 length is 13 residues. The CDR3 reads CASSFQGSQPQHF. CDR3 nucleotides: TGTGCCAGCAGTTTCCAGGGGAGCCAGCCCCAGCATTTT.

This clonotype has more than one count but fewer than ten. The V and J genes are TRBV20-1 and TRBJ1-1; D is perhaps TRBD1 (6 bases). The V end was cut by 4 bases, the J end by 2 bases, with 14 bases between. Germline assignment: CDR1 DFQATT and CDR2 SNEGSKA (reference sequence). The CDR3 runs 14 residues. The CDR3 protein is CSAMIGTLNTEAFF. CDR3 nucleotide sequence: TGCAGTGCTATGATAGGGACACTAAACACTGAAGCTTTCTTT.

CDR3 residues: CASSLRQGRAYGYTF. The CDR3 nucleotides read TGTGCCAGCAGCCTAAGACAGGGCCGGGCCTATGGCTACACCTTC. The V and J genes are TRBV7-9 and TRBJ1-2, with 7 bases fitting TRBD1. Trimming took 5 bases from V and 4 from J; bases not matched to a gene: 10. The germline V gene has CDR1 SEHNR and CDR2 FQNEAQ (reference sequence). The CDR3 is 15 amino acids.

The CDR3 DNA is TGCAGCGTTTTAGGGGGAGTGAACACTGAAGCTTTCTTT. Its protein product is CSVLGGVNTEAFF. The chain recombines TRBV29-1 with TRBJ1-1, with a possible D match to TRBD1 (6 bases). The germline gives CDR1 SQVTM, CDR2 ANQGSEA. The length of the CDR3 is 13 residues. Trimming stripped 5 bases from V and 0 bases from J, with 10 bases between.

The V and J genes are TRBV20-1 and TRBJ2-3, with 9 bases lining up with TRBD2. The CDR3 has 15 residues. Germline V gene sequence: CDR1 DFQATT, CDR2 SNEGSKA (reference sequence). The junction had 5 bases not matched to a gene; V was cut back by 0 bases and J by 4 bases. CDR3 nucleotides: TGCAGTGCTAGAGATCGGAGCGGGGGGCCAGATACGCAGTATTTT. The encoded protein is CSARDRSGGPDTQYF.

This clonotype has at least ten counts. This chain connects TRBV29-1 to TRBJ2-1, with 9 bases lining up with TRBD2. CDR3 size: 13 residues. The V gene end was trimmed by 7 bases and the J gene end by 8 bases; junction bases not matched to a gene: 9. Germline values: CDR1 SQVTM, CDR2 ANQGSEA. The DNA for the CDR3 is TGCAGCGCCGCGGGAGGGATGTTGGATGAGCAGTTCTTC. The encoded protein is CSAAGGMLDEQFF.

This clonotype was observed at least ten times. V and J are TRBV28 and TRBJ1-5; no reliable D call. With 6 bases removed from V and 7 bases from J, the gap between germline ends came to 7 bases. Germline V lookup: CDR1 MDHEN, CDR2 SYDVKM. CDR3 length equals 11 residues. The CDR3 DNA is TGTGCCAGCAGGGGTGTACAGCCCCAGCATTTT. Its translation: CASRGVQPQHF.

This clonotype was recorded many times. CDR3 nucleotides: TGTGCCAGCAGTGAAGCCGTCAGGGCAAGCGAGCAGTACTTC. Amino acids: CASSEAVRASEQYF. V is TRBV6-1 and J is TRBJ2-7, with D perhaps matching TRBD1 (5 bases). This CDR3 is built from 14 residues. Trimming took off 0 bases at V and 6 bases at J, with 12 bases between the two ends. Germline lookup yields CDR1 MNHNS and CDR2 SASEGT.

This clonotype was picked up a small number of times. The chain is built from TRBV20-1 and TRBJ2-1; 11 positions match TRBD2. This CDR3 spans 14 amino acids. Germline lookup yields CDR1 DFQATT and CDR2 SNEGSKA (reference sequence). The J segment lost 8 bases and the V segment lost 8 bases, leaving 11 bases of the junction unmatched. This CDR3 is CSSSTSGSRDEQFF. In DNA, the CDR3 is TGCAGTTCTTCTACTAGCGGGAGCAGGGATGAGCAGTTCTTC.

This chain uses TRBV5-4 with TRBJ2-3, with D possibly TRBD2 on 7 matching bases. V lost 7 bases, J lost 3 bases, and 9 bases lay in between. The CDR3 extends over 12 amino acids. From germline, CDR1 is SGHNT and CDR2 YYREEE (reference sequence). CDR3 DNA sequence: TGTGCCAGCGGGAGGGGGACAGATACGCAGTATTTT. Amino acid sequence: CASGRGTDTQYF.

V is TRBV5-1 and J is TRBJ2-7; TRBD2 might be the D (5 bases). V was pared by 0 bases and J by 4 bases, with 11 bases between. The CDR3 sequence is 14 residues long. Germline values: CDR1 SGHRS, CDR2 YFSETQ. The CDR3 sequence: CASSLERTPYEQYF. The CDR3 nucleotides are TGCGCCAGCAGCTTGGAAAGGACTCCTTACGAGCAGTACTTC. The whole variable domain, filled in from reference TRBV5-1 and TRBJ2-7, reads KAGVTQTPRYLIKTRGQQVTLSCSPISGHRSVSWYQQTPGQGLQFLFEYFSETQRNKGNFPGRFSGRQFSNSRSEMNVSTLELGDSALYLCASSLERTPYEQYFGPGTRLTVT.

This clonotype came up a few times. The rearrangement joins TRBV27 to TRBJ1-1; no firm D call. Looked up from germline, CDR1 is MNHEY and CDR2 is SMNVEV (reference sequence). CDR3 size: 13 residues. Trimming removed 3 bases from V and 3 bases from J, with 8 bases in between. CDR3 nucleotides: TGTGCCAGCAGTTTCGGGATCCACACTGAAGCTTTCTTT. Translation gives CASSFGIHTEAFF.

This clonotype was counted many times. This chain links TRBV20-1 with TRBJ1-6; D is ambiguous. The V end was cut by 1 base, the J end by 9 bases, with 10 bases between. This CDR3 is 13 amino acids long. The germline gives CDR1 DFQATT, CDR2 SNEGSKA (reference sequence). The CDR3 sequence is CSARGTSLSPLHF. The CDR3 DNA sequence: TGCAGTGCTAGAGGGACTTCACTTTCACCCCTCCACTTT.

Many counts were recorded for this clonotype. The chain has TRBV6-1 and TRBJ2-5; D not resolved. The ends were cut back, 1 base at V and 3 bases at J, with 6 bases in the middle. The CDR3 contains 13 residues. CDR1 and CDR2 (germline): MNHNS, SASEGT. The CDR3 protein is CASSEVLEETQYF. The CDR3 nucleotides read TGTGCCAGCAGTGAAGTGCTGGAAGAGACCCAGTACTTC.

V gene TRBV2 combines with J gene TRBJ2-7, with D perhaps TRBD1 or TRBD2 (6 bases each). This CDR3 is 16 amino acids long. V gave up 6 bases and J gave up 2 bases, with 20 bases separating them. Germline V lookup: CDR1 SNHLY, CDR2 FYNNEI. CDR3 coding DNA: TGTGCCAGCAGCGGGGGCCCAGGGACTGAGACCTACGAGCAGTACTTC. Translation: CASSGGPGTETYEQYF.

This chain connects TRBV3-1 to TRBJ2-3; 12 bases are shared with TRBD2. From germline, CDR1 is LGHDT and CDR2 YNNKEL (reference sequence). The CDR3 length is 15 residues. Losses at the gene ends were 5 bases for V and 4 bases for J; bases not matched to a gene: 4. The DNA of the CDR3 is TGTGCCAGCAGCGCTCGACTAGCGGGAGCAGATACGCAGTATTTT. Translating it yields CASSARLAGADTQYF.

This clonotype was counted a few times. The V and J genes are TRBV19 and TRBJ2-6; D is undetermined. In germline, CDR1 is LNHDA, CDR2 SQIVND (reference sequence). Between the trimmed V and J ends, which lost 1 base and 0 bases, there was a span of 10 bases. The CDR3 spans 17 residues. The CDR3 region has the DNA TGTGCCAGTAGTATAGGCAGCCTTATCTCTGGGGCCAACGTCCTGACTTTC. Its translation is CASSIGSLISGANVLTF.

In this sample, this clonotype turned up many times. The V call is TRBV5-1, the J call TRBJ1-1; D call uncertain. This CDR3 has 15 amino acids. Germline V gene sequence: CDR1 SGHRS, CDR2 YFSETQ. V was clipped by 4 bases and J by 4 bases, with 17 bases between them. In DNA, the CDR3 is TGCGCCAGCAGCCTGGACGGCCCGGGGTCCACTGAAGCTTTCTTT. Translation: CASSLDGPGSTEAFF.

This clonotype was seen repeatedly, ten times or more. This chain links TRBV6-1 with TRBJ2-7; 9 positions agree with TRBD1. CDR1 is MNHNS, CDR2 SASEGT, per germline. The CDR3 runs 16 residues. The ends lost 1 base at V and 1 base at J; junction bases unmatched: 5. The CDR3 region is CASSEGGTGKSYEQYF. CDR3 sequence (DNA): TGTGCCAGCAGTGAAGGGGGGACAGGGAAGTCCTACGAGCAGTACTTC.

J is TRBJ2-2 and V is TRBV19; D is perhaps TRBD1 (5 bases). The CDR3 has 12 amino acids. CDR1 and CDR2 (germline): LNHDA, SQIVND (reference sequence). The germline V and J ends were trimmed by 4 bases and 6 bases, with 6 bases remaining between them. The DNA for the CDR3 is TGTGCCAGTAGTACAGGGCCCGGGGAGCTGTTTTTT. It specifies CASSTGPGELFF.

This clonotype was recorded at least ten times. The genes are TRBV6-5 and TRBJ2-5; TRBD2 matches 11 bases. CDR1 and CDR2 (germline): MNHEY, SVGAGI. V shed 7 bases and J 2 bases; nucleotides not matched to a gene: 6. The CDR3 sequence is 15 residues long. CDR3 coding DNA: TGTGCCAGCACCCAGGGACTAGCGGAACAAGAGACCCAGTACTTC. Encoded protein: CASTQGLAEQETQYF.

This clonotype was recorded many times. This chain uses TRBV28 with TRBJ2-1; 7 nucleotides align to TRBD2. Unmatched junction bases numbered 11, after V lost 7 bases and J lost 5 bases. The CDR3 is 15 residues long. Germline values: CDR1 MDHEN, CDR2 SYDVKM. The CDR3 sequence is CASTLGAGPNNEQFF. In DNA form, the CDR3 reads TGTGCCAGCACCTTAGGAGCGGGACCAAACAATGAGCAGTTCTTC.

This clonotype appeared many times. The gene calls are TRBV7-6 and TRBJ2-3; TRBD1 aligns across 7 bases. Per germline, CDR1 SGHVS and CDR2 FNYEAQ. V gave up 5 bases and J gave up 4 bases; unmatched junction bases: 6. This CDR3 spans 14 amino acids. The CDR3 reads CASSPRQGPDTQYF. The CDR3 DNA reads TGTGCCAGCAGCCCCAGACAGGGCCCAGATACGCAGTATTTT.

In this sample, this clonotype turned up many times. The J gene is TRBJ2-3, the V gene TRBV19, with 13 bases lining up with TRBD2. Germline V gene data show CDR1 as LNHDA and CDR2 as SQIVND (reference sequence). The J segment lost 7 bases and the V segment lost 7 bases, leaving 11 bases of the junction unmatched. This CDR3 has 16 residues. The CDR3 is CASMPASTSGRNTQYF. Written as DNA, the CDR3 is TGTGCCAGTATGCCCGCGTCGACTAGCGGGAGGAATACGCAGTATTTT.

As for this clonotype: This may come from a read error, since a much larger clone is one base off. The chain links TRBV11-3 to TRBJ2-3; 9 nucleotides line up with TRBD2. V lost 9 bases, J lost 3 bases, and 7 bases stayed unmatched. The CDR3 loop spans 14 amino acids. Germline V gives CDR1 SGHNT, CDR2 YENEEA. This CDR3 is CARSRSGRTDTQYF. The CDR3 DNA reads as TGTGCCAGAAGCCGAAGCGGGAGGACAGATACGCAGTATTTT.

This clonotype was counted many times. This chain uses TRBV6-6 with TRBJ1-2; possible D gene TRBD1, 5 bases. CDR3 size: 14 residues. Germline assignment: CDR1 MNHNY and CDR2 SVGAGI (reference sequence). Trimming left V 2 bases short and J 3 bases short, with 10 bases between. In DNA form, the CDR3 reads TGTGCCAGCAGTTACAGCGGCAGGGACTATGGCTACACCTTC. Translated, it gives CASSYSGRDYGYTF.

The table lists this clonotype with many counts. The V gene is TRBV7-9, the J gene TRBJ2-5; 9 bases are a match to TRBD2. This CDR3 is 15 amino acids long. V was pared by 5 bases and J by 5 bases, with 9 bases of the junction left unmatched. CDR1 and CDR2 from the germline V gene are SEHNR and FQNEAQ (reference sequence). CDR3 DNA: TGTGCCAGCAGCCCAAGACTGGCGGGAGGGGAGACCCAGTACTTC. Translated: CASSPRLAGGETQYF.

The sample holds many counts of this clonotype. The chain's CDR3 is CASSETGYRTYEQYF. In nucleotides, the CDR3 is TGTGCCAGCAGTGAAACAGGTTACCGAACCTACGAGCAGTACTTC. The chain is built from TRBV6-1 and TRBJ2-7; the D gene is possibly TRBD1 (5 bases). Trimming took 2 bases from V and 2 from J, leaving 13 bases between them. In germline, CDR1 is MNHNS, CDR2 SASEGT. The CDR3 consists of 15 residues.